This TCR beta chain was documented in a study of human T cells and chemical hapten exposure. Broader study findings: PT1 expanded TCR numbers rose with patch test score.

The CDR3 extends over 15 amino acids. The germline gives CDR1 MNHNS, CDR2 SASEGT. Between the trimmed V and J ends, which lost 7 bases and 1 base, there was a span of 11 bases. From the RACE reads, TCRdb called clonotypes with MiXCR, one entry per CDR3 protein. The sample records about 54,000 distinct CDR3 sequences, around 9.5% being singletons. This clonotype has a count of ten or more. The antigen remains unidentified. Time point reported: patch test 2, 6 weeks after DPC sensitization. Treatment indicated: therapeutic diphenylcyclopropenone sensitization with weekly scalp DPC. Blood sampling occurred before each patch-test application.

The sample consisted of whole blood, taken in connection with sensitization to the hapten diphenylcyclopropenone (DPC). The gene calls are TRBV6-1 and TRBJ1-6; possibly TRBD1 for D (5 bases). This clonotype was obtained from a woman in her fifties or sixties with alopecia areata. Some clones in this sample may be carry-over from other donors' samples. The CDR3 nucleotides read TGTGCCAGCACTTCGGACATTTCCTATAATTCACCCCTCCACTTT. The encoded protein is CASTSDISYNSPLHF.